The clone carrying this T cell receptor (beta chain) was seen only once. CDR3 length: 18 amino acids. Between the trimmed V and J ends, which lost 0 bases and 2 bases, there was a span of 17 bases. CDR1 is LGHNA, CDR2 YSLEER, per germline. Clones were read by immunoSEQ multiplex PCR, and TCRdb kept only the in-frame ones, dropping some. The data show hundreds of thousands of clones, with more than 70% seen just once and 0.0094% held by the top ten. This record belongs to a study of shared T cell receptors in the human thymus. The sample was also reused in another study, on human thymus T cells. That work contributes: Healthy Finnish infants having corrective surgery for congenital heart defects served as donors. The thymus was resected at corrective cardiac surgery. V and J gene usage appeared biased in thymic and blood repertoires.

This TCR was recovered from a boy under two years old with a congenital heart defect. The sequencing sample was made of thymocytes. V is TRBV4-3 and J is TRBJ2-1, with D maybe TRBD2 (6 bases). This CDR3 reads CASSQEKVYGRPYNEQFF. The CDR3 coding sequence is TGCGCCAGCAGCCAAGAAAAGGTTTACGGGAGACCCTACAATGAGCAGTTCTTC.